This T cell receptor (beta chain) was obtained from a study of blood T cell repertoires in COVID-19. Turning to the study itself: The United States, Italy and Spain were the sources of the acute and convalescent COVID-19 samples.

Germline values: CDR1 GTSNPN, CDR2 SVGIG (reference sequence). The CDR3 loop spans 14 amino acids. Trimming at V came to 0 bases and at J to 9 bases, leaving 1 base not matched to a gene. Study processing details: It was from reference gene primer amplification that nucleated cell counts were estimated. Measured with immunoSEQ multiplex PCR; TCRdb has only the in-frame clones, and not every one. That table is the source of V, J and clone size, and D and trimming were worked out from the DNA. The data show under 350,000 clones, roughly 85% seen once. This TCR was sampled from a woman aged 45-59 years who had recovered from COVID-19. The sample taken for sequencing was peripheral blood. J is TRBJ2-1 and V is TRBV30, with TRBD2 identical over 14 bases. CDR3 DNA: TGTGCCTGGAGTGTGGGACTAGCGGGGGTTGAGCAGTTCTTC. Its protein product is CAWSVGLAGVEQFF.